The subject of this entry is one T cell receptor (beta chain). This entry comes from a study of shared clonotypes between healthy human individuals. Assay: immunoSEQ multiplex PCR; the TCRdb copy retains only in-frame clones and omits some. The table lists around 2.3 million clones, nearly 97% of them singletons. This clonotype was sampled from a man younger than 35 in good health. Material for sequencing was naive CD4+ T cells sorted from blood. Described subset: CD45RA+ positively selected.

CDR3 bases: TGTGCCAGCAGCTTAGGAGGGTGGGGCACAGATACGCAGTATTTT. This encodes CASSLGGWGTDTQYF. The chain employs TRBV11-2 and TRBJ2-3; TRBD2 might be the D (5 bases). The length of the CDR3 is 15 residues. Trimming pared 1 base from V and 1 base from J, leaving 9 bases between. The V gene's germline CDR1 is SGHAT and CDR2 FQNNGV.